The 10 T cell receptor beta chains presented below share a single source sample, sequenced in a study of T-cell reconstitution after alpha-beta-depleted transplantation in children. The library targeted TCRbeta and was prepared with unique molecular identifiers. TCRdb re-called the PCR reads through MiXCR, storing one row per CDR3 protein. The sample lists about 900,000 distinct CDR3 sequences, about 29% occurring once. The sample in question was PBMCs, mostly from graft donor cells, obtained 360 days after TCRalphabeta/CD19-depleted stem cell transplant. These receptors all stem from a boy younger than two who had a stem cell transplant for SCID, so the T cells may come from the graft donor.

The CDR3 loop reads CASRVLGYNSPLHF. CDR3 DNA sequence: TGTGCCAGCAGGGTGTTAGGCTATAATTCACCCCTCCACTTT. The chain employs TRBV2 and TRBJ1-6; D remains unclear. This CDR3 spans 14 amino acids. Germline V gene lookup returns CDR1 SNHLY and CDR2 FYNNEI. The germline V and J ends were trimmed by 6 bases and 3 bases, with 9 bases remaining between them.

The chain uses TRBV10-3 and TRBJ1-5, with 11 bases aligning to TRBD1. The CDR3 has 17 residues. Trimming took 0 bases from V and 5 from J; bases not matched to a gene: 6. CDR1 is ENHRY, CDR2 SYGVKD, per germline. DNA for the CDR3: TGTGCCATCAGTGAGTCTCGTCCGGGACAGGGGGATCAGCCCCAGCATTTT. Its translation: CAISESRPGQGDQPQHF.

The genes are TRBV4-2 and TRBJ2-7; possible D gene TRBD2, 6 bases. Germline CDR1 is LGHNA and CDR2 is YNFKEQ. V lost 0 bases and J 0 bases, leaving 12 bases between the germline ends. The CDR3 totals 16 residues. The CDR3 bases are TGTGCCAGCAGCCAAGATTGGGCGGGGAGCTCCTACGAGCAGTACTTC. It translates to CASSQDWAGSSYEQYF.

This clonotype was found a few times. This sequence joins TRBV9 and TRBJ2-5, with 7 bases matching TRBD1. V was pared by 1 base and J by 5 bases, with 5 bases of the junction left unmatched. Looked up from germline, CDR1 is SGDLS and CDR2 is YYNGEE. There are 14 residues in the CDR3. The CDR3 sequence: CASSVTPRGETQYF. As DNA, the CDR3 is TGTGCCAGCAGCGTAACCCCCAGGGGGGAGACCCAGTACTTC.

The V call is TRBV2, the J call TRBJ1-6; maybe TRBD1 (6 bases). This CDR3 spans 14 amino acids. The germline V and J ends were trimmed by 6 bases and 5 bases, with 11 bases remaining between them. Germline V CDR1 and CDR2: SNHLY, FYNNEI. As DNA, the CDR3 is TGTGCCAGCAGACAGGGTGGTAATAATTCACCCCTCCACTTT. This translates into CASRQGGNNSPLHF.

The V and J genes are TRBV7-8 and TRBJ2-4, with D maybe TRBD2 (7 bases). CDR1 SGHVS and CDR2 FQNEAQ come from the germline V gene. CDR3 length equals 14 residues. The V and J ends lost 5 bases and 15 bases respectively, with 23 bases between them. The CDR3 coding sequence is TGTGCCAGCAGCCCCCAATGGGGGGGCGCGTATCGGTACTTC. It specifies CASSPQWGGAYRYF.

The rearrangement joins TRBV15 to TRBJ2-5; D gene uncertain. CDR1 is LNHNV, CDR2 YYDKDF, per germline (reference sequence). The CDR3 is 14 amino acids. The V end lost 5 bases, the J end lost 5 bases, and 15 bases lay between the germline ends. The CDR3 sequence is CATSHPRYRETQYF. The CDR3 DNA reads TGTGCCACCAGCCACCCCCGTTATAGGGAGACCCAGTACTTC.

This clonotype was found a few times. The chain combines TRBV5-1 with TRBJ1-2; a possible D gene is TRBD1 (6 bases). This CDR3 region has 15 residues. V dropped 7 bases and J dropped 4 bases, with 20 bases sitting between them. CDR1 is SGHRS and CDR2 is YFSETQ in the germline V gene. CDR3 amino acids: CASGSGAGDLYGYTF. CDR3 bases: TGCGCCAGCGGATCGGGGGCCGGGGATCTCTATGGCTACACCTTC.

This clonotype has only a few counts. The chain uses TRBV6-6 and TRBJ1-5, with D perhaps matching TRBD1 (6 bases). Germline V gene lookup returns CDR1 MNHNY and CDR2 SVGAGI (reference sequence). V dropped 6 bases and J dropped 7 bases, with 13 bases sitting between them. The CDR3 spans 13 residues. The CDR3, as DNA: TGTGCCAGCAGCCGGCTGGGGGCACAGCCCCAGCATTTT. Amino acids: CASSRLGAQPQHF.

Note on this clonotype: The junction does not match germline at one end; this may be a read error. This chain uses TRBV24-1 with TRBJ2-2; 8 bases match TRBD1. Germline loops: CDR1 KGHDR, CDR2 SFDVKD. The CDR3 has 14 residues. The CDR3 sequence is CAASDGDRPGELFF. In nucleotides, the CDR3 is TGTGCCGCCAGTGATGGGGACAGGCCCGGGGAGCTGTTTTTT.